This TCR beta chain was found in a study of blood T cell repertoires in COVID-19. Whole-study context: Acute-phase and convalescent COVID-19 samples originated in the United States, Italy and Spain. PBMCs, B-cell-depleted T cells, or T cells were the source of the cDNA or gDNA that made up the material.

This clone has just one count. As processed by the authors: Reference gene primer amplification in the assay estimated nucleated cell counts. Sequencing was performed with immunoSEQ multiplex PCR; in TCRdb, only in-frame clones are kept and a portion is missing. V and J calls plus clone size are reproduced from that table; the DNA served to infer D and trimming. The sample includes tens of thousands of clones, 87% seen only once; the top ten take almost 6.5%. This clonotype was obtained from a woman aged 45 to 65 with acute or convalescent COVID-19. The sequencing input was peripheral blood.

CDR3 DNA: TGTGCCAGTAGTTCGAGCCAGGGGGATGGTTCACCCCTCCACTTT. This gives the protein CASSSSQGDGSPLHF. The gene calls are TRBV19 and TRBJ1-6, with 7 bases fitting TRBD1. Per the germline V gene, CDR1 is LNHDA and CDR2 is SQIVND (reference sequence). V shed 5 bases and J 9 bases; nucleotides not matched to a gene: 10. This CDR3 comprises 15 residues.